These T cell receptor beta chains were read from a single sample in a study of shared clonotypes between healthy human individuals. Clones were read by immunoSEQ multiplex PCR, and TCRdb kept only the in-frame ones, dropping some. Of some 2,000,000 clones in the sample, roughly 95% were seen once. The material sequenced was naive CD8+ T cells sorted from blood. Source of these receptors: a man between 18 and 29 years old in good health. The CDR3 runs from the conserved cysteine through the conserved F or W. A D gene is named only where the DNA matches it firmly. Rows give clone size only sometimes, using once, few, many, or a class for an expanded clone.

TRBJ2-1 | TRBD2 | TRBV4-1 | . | TGCGCCAGCAGCCAACTTCTAGCGGGGGCAGCCTACAATGAGCAGTTCTTC | CASSQLLAGAAYNEQFF
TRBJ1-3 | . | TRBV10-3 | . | TGTGCCATCAGTGTCGACAACTCTGGAAACACCATATATTTT | CAISVDNSGNTIYF
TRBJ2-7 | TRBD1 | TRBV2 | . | TGTGCCAGCAGTGAGGCCACAGGGGATTACGAGCAGTACTTC | CASSEATGDYEQYF
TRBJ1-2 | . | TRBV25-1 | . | TGTGCCAGCAGTGAATATGCGGCAGGGTCCTACTATGGCTACACCTTC | CASSEYAAGSYYGYTF
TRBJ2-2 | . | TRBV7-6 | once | TGTGCCAGCAGCTTCCCCGAAAGGGACGGGATTAACACCGGGGAGCTGTTTTTT | CASSFPERDGINTGELFF
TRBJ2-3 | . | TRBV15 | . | TGTGCCACCAGCAGAGGCCTCGACCTGGCAGATACGCAGTATTTT | CATSRGLDLADTQYF
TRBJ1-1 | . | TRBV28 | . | TGTGCCAGCAGTTTCGAGGAATTCGGCACTGAAGCTTTCTTT | CASSFEEFGTEAFF
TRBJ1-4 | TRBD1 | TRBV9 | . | TGTGCCAGCAGCGTAGGGACAGGGAGGGTTGCTAATGAAAAACTGTTTTTT | CASSVGTGRVANEKLFF
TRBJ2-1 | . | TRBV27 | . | TGTGCCAGCAGTTTAGGTATCAACAATGAGCAGTTCTTC | CASSLGINNEQFF
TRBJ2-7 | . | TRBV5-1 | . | TGCGCCAGCAGCTACGGTATCTCCTACGAGCAGTACTTC | CASSYGISYEQYF
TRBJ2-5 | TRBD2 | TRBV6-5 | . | TGTGCCAGCAGTTCTGCGGGAGGACAAGAGACCCAGTACTTC | CASSSAGGQETQYF
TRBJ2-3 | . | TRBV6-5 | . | TGTGCCAGCAGTTACGACACAGATACGCAGTATTTT | CASSYDTDTQYF
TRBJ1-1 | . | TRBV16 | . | TGTGCCAGCAGCCAATCCCCAGAGAACACTGAAGCTTTCTTT | CASSQSPENTEAFF
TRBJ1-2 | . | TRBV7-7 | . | TGTGCTAGCATCCCCAGGGGTGCGGCCCCTTTGGGCTACACCTTC | CASIPRGAAPLGYTF
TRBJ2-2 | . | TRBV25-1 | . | TGTGCCAGCAGTGAGATCAAGGGGATCGACACCGGGGAGCTGTTTTTT | CASSEIKGIDTGELFF
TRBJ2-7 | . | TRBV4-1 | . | TGCGCCAGCAGCCAATTATGGACATTTAAAGACTACGAGCAGTACTTC | CASSQLWTFKDYEQYF
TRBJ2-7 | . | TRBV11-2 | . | TGTGCCAGCAGCTTGGTACTGGGCGAGCAGTACTTC | CASSLVLGEQYF
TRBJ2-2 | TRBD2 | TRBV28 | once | TGTGCCAGCAGAGGCGGGGGGAACACCGGGGAGCTGTTTTTT | CASRGGGNTGELFF
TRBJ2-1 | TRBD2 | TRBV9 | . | TGTGCCAGCAGCGCGGGACTAGCGGAGCACAATGAGCAGTTCTTC | CASSAGLAEHNEQFF
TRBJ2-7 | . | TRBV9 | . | TGTGCCAGCAGCGTAGCCGGGAACTACGAGCAGTACTTC | CASSVAGNYEQYF
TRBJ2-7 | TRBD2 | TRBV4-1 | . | TGCGCCAGCAGCCAAGAGGATAGCGGGATGAGCTCCTACGAGCAGTACTTC | CASSQEDSGMSSYEQYF
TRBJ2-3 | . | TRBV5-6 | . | TGTGCCAGCAGCTTGAACAGCCTAGATACGCAGTATTTT | CASSLNSLDTQYF
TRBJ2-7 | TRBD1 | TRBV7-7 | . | TGTGCTAGCAGCTTATTCCCGGGACAGGGTTACGAGCAGTACTTC | CASSLFPGQGYEQYF
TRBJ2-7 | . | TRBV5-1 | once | TGCGCCAGCAGCTTGGACTATGGGGGCTTACTATCCTACGAGCAGTACTTC | CASSLDYGGLLSYEQYF
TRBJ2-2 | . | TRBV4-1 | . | TGCGCCAGCAGCTTCGGACAGTACACCGGGGAGCTGTTTTTT | CASSFGQYTGELFF
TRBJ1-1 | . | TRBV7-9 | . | TGTGCCAGCAGCATCAGTAACACTGAAGCTTTCTTT | CASSISNTEAFF
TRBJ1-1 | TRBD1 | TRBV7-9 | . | TGTGCCAGCAGCTTTTTGACAGGGCCCCCTGAAGCTTTCTTT | CASSFLTGPPEAFF